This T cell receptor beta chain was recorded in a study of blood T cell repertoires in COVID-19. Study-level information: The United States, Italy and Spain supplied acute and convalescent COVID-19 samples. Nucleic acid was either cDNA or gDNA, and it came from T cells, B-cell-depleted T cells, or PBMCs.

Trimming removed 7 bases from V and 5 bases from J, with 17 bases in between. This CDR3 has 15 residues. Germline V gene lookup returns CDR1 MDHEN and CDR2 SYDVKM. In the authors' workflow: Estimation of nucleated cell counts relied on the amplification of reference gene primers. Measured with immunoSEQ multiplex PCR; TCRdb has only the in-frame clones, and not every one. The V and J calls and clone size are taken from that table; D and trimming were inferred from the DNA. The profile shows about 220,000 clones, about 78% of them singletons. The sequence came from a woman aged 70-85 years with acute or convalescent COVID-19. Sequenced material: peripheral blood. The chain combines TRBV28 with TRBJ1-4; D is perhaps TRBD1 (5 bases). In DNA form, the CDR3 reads TGTGCCAGCAAGGGCACCACCGGGGGGAATGAAAAACTGTTTTTT. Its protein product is CASKGTTGGNEKLFF.